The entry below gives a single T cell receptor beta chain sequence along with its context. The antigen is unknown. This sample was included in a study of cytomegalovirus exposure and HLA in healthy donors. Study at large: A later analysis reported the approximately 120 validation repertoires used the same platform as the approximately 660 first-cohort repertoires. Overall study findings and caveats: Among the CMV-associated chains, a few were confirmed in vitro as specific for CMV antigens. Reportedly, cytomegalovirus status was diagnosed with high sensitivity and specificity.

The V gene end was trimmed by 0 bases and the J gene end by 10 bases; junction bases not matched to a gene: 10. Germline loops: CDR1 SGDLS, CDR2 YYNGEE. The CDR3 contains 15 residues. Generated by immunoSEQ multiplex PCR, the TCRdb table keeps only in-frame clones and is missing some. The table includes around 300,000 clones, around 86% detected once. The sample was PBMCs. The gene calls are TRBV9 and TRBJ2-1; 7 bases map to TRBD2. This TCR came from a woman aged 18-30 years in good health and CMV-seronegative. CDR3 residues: CASSVEKRGPLEQFF. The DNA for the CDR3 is TGTGCCAGCAGCGTAGAAAAGCGGGGACCTCTCGAGCAGTTCTTC.